The present T cell receptor (beta chain) was sequenced within a study of T cell responses to AZD1222 COVID-19 vaccine. As for the study in general: Pooled in the analysis were second doses at about 4 or about 12 weeks. Whole-study findings and limits: There were vaccine-associated CD4 TCRs across spike, dominant at 160-218 and 743-854. Possibly, clonal diversity was underestimated; donors were largely white British and included more females.

As concerns this clone: Its specificity is not known.

The repertoire was sequenced with immunoSEQ multiplex PCR; TCRdb's copy has only in-frame clones and lacks some. The repertoire holds some 130,000 clones, with 90% as singletons. This TCR was sampled from an adult in good health. The input for sequencing was peripheral blood, taken on day 0 of AZD1222 vaccination.

The chain's CDR3 is CASSPPTGTVWNYGYTF. For the CDR3, the DNA is TGTGCCAGCAGCCCCCCTACGGGGACAGTCTGGAACTATGGCTACACCTTC. The chain links TRBV11-2 to TRBJ1-2; 7 nucleotides line up with TRBD1. The CDR3 is 17 amino acids. CDR1 and CDR2 (germline): SGHAT, FQNNGV. V was clipped by 5 bases and J by 2 bases; unmatched bases: 14.